Below are 12 T cell receptor beta chains sequenced from a single sample in a study of T cells in Graves' hyperthyroidism and ophthalmopathy. TCR beta CDR3 region amplification was performed from RNA transcripts. The TCR CDR3 first-round RT-PCR relied on the HTBI primer set. TCRdb independently ran MiXCR on the multiplex PCR reads; one entry per CDR3 protein. The sample consists of around 600,000 distinct CDR3 sequences, 45% of them appearing once. The material sequenced was peripheral blood or thyroid tissue (not recorded which). The receptors were gathered from an adult man with Graves' disease, either hyperthyroidism or ophthalmopathy (not recorded which).

This clonotype was recorded at least ten times. The chain recombines TRBV25-1 with TRBJ1-4; unclear D gene. V gave up 11 bases and J gave up 0 bases, with 7 bases separating them. Germline CDR1 and CDR2: MGHDK and SYGVNS. The CDR3 has 12 amino acids. CDR3 coding DNA: TGTGCCGTCAGAGCAACTAATGAAAAACTGTTTTTT. Its translation is CAVRATNEKLFF.

This clonotype was recorded many times. V usage is TRBV5-1 and J usage is TRBJ2-7; D ambiguous. The CDR3 contains 12 residues. Germline CDR1 reads SGHRS; CDR2 reads YFSETQ. Between the trimmed V and J ends, which lost 0 bases and 9 bases, there was a span of 10 bases. CDR3 amino acids: CASSLGGFGQYF. The CDR3 nucleotides read TGCGCCAGCAGCTTGGGAGGATTTGGGCAGTACTTC.

V is TRBV7-9 and J is TRBJ2-7, with D possibly being TRBD2 (7 bases). Per the germline V gene, CDR1 is SEHNR and CDR2 is FQNEAQ (reference sequence). V was cut by 1 base and J by 0 bases, with 13 bases left in between. The CDR3 is made up of 16 amino acids. CDR3 in DNA: TGTGCCAGCAGCTTAGGTGGGGGGGGCGCCTCCTACGAGCAGTACTTC. Residues: CASSLGGGGASYEQYF.

This clonotype was observed a few times. V is TRBV2 and J is TRBJ1-6; D ambiguous. This CDR3 is 18 amino acids long. The V end lost 1 base, the J end lost 1 base, and 14 bases lay between the germline ends. Germline assignment: CDR1 SNHLY and CDR2 FYNNEI. This CDR3 is CASSEGWLDASYNSPLHF. The CDR3 DNA sequence: TGTGCCAGCAGTGAAGGTTGGCTTGATGCTTCCTATAATTCACCCCTCCACTTT.

With respect to this clonotype: A much larger clonotype is one base distant, so this may be a read error. The chain employs TRBV24-1 and TRBJ1-1, with a possible D match to TRBD1 (6 bases). Germline CDR1 KGHDR, CDR2 SFDVKD. CDR3 length: 13 amino acids. CDR3 DNA: TGTACCACCAGGGGTGTCGGGGTCACTGAAGCTTTCTTT. Its protein is CTTRGVGVTEAFF.

The rearrangement joins TRBV20-1 to TRBJ2-7; the D gene is possibly TRBD1 (6 bases). V was trimmed by 1 base and J by 5 bases, leaving 18 bases between them. There are 15 residues in the CDR3. Looked up from germline, CDR1 is DFQATT and CDR2 is SNEGSKA (reference sequence). CDR3 loop: CSARVGTTGSDEQYF. Written as DNA, the CDR3 is TGCAGTGCTAGAGTGGGAACTACAGGGAGCGACGAGCAGTACTTC.

The V and J genes are TRBV5-1 and TRBJ1-6, with TRBD1 as a possible D gene (6 bases). This CDR3 spans 15 amino acids. Germline-derived CDR1 and CDR2 are SGHRS and YFSETQ. V shed 0 bases and J shed 7 bases, with 11 bases lying between them. The CDR3 coding sequence is TGCGCCAGCAGCTTGGCACAGGGAGAGAATTCACCCCTCCACTTT. This sequence encodes CASSLAQGENSPLHF.

The chain combines TRBV14 with TRBJ1-4; the D gene is possibly TRBD1 (6 bases). The CDR3 has 16 amino acids. In germline, CDR1 is SGHDN, CDR2 FVKESK. Between the trimmed V and J ends, which lost 6 bases and 8 bases, there was a span of 22 bases. The CDR3 nucleotides are TGTGCCAGCAGTGACCGGTGGGGGCCAAGAAGGGAAAAACTGTTTTTT. Translation: CASSDRWGPRREKLFF.

In this sample, this clonotype turned up many times. This sequence joins TRBV24-1 and TRBJ2-7; 12 nucleotides match TRBD2. This CDR3 spans 15 amino acids. After removal of 3 bases from V and 5 bases from J, the junction contained 4 bases not matched to a gene. Germline V gives CDR1 KGHDR, CDR2 SFDVKD. In DNA, the CDR3 is TGTGCCACCAGTGATGGACTAGCGGGATATAACGAGCAGTACTTC. This translates into CATSDGLAGYNEQYF.

This clonotype was counted at least ten times. The rearrangement joins TRBV24-1 to TRBJ1-2, with 7 bases identical to TRBD1. Germline V CDR1 and CDR2: KGHDR, SFDVKD. The CDR3 extends over 12 amino acids. J gave up 1 base and V 11 bases, and 3 bases lay outside the gene matches. The CDR3 loop is CARTGVNYGYTF. The CDR3 bases are TGTGCCAGAACAGGGGTTAACTATGGCTACACCTTC.

This clonotype was seen only a few times. The rearrangement uses TRBV20-1 and TRBJ2-5, with 9 bases fitting TRBD2. The V gene's germline CDR1 is DFQATT and CDR2 SNEGSKA (reference sequence). The CDR3 has 16 amino acids. The junction had 14 bases not matched to a gene; V was cut back by 6 bases and J by 3 bases. CDR3: CSAPYSGGLREETQYF. CDR3 nucleotide sequence: TGCAGTGCGCCGTATAGCGGGGGCTTGAGGGAAGAGACCCAGTACTTC.

The sample holds many counts of this clonotype. The chain employs TRBV25-1 and TRBJ1-2, with D possibly matching TRBD1 (5 bases). The CDR3 is 15 amino acids. Per germline, CDR1 MGHDK and CDR2 SYGVNS. Trimming cost V 2 bases and J 0 bases, with 10 bases left between them. The CDR3 region has the DNA TGTGCCAGCAGTGAAATCCAGGGAGCTAACTATGGCTACACCTTC. This encodes CASSEIQGANYGYTF.